The 9 T cell receptor beta chains below all came from one sample that was sequenced in a study of PD-1 blockade in classical Hodgkin lymphoma. The method was immunoSEQ multiplex PCR; TCRdb's version includes in-frame clones alone and lacks a portion of them. The sample carries thousands of clones, 65% to 90% recorded once. Time point here: cycle 4 day 1 (C4D1), after 6 weeks of nivolumab. Brentuximab vedotin exposure varied, and every patient relapsed after autologous stem cell transplantation. The input for sequencing was peripheral blood mononuclear cells (PBMCs), taken before the fourth cycle of nivolumab. These TCRs come from a human donor with classical Hodgkin lymphoma.

The gene calls are TRBV5-1 and TRBJ1-1; D call uncertain. Germline V gene data show CDR1 as SGHRS and CDR2 as YFSETQ. The CDR3 covers 16 residues. V lost 4 bases, J lost 0 bases, and 16 bases lay in between. The CDR3 region is CASSPAGRVMNTEAFF. The DNA for the CDR3 is TGCGCCAGCAGCCCGGCCGGGAGAGTTATGAACACTGAAGCTTTCTTT.

To note about this clone: A read error may account for a junction end that differs from germline. The rearrangement joins TRBV5-4 to TRBJ1-2; 8 bases agree with TRBD1. The CDR3 has 11 amino acids. Germline CDR1 reads SGHNT; CDR2 reads YYREEE (reference sequence). The CDR3 DNA is TGTGCCAGCAGCTTCCAGGGGGCCCGGCACTTC. It specifies CASSFQGARHF. The full variable domain, in which reference TRBV5-4 and TRBJ1-2 provide the parts outside the CDR3, is ETGVTQSPTHLIKTRGQQVTLRCSSQSGHNTVSWYQQALGQGPQFIFQYYREEENGRGNFPPRFSGLQFPNYSSELNVNALELDDSALYLCASSFQGARHFGSGTRLTVV.

The DNA of the CDR3 is TGTGCCAGCAGTTACTCGACAGGCAACTATGGCTACACCTTC. Translating it yields CASSYSTGNYGYTF. This chain links TRBV6-5 with TRBJ1-2; D possibly corresponds to TRBD1 (6 bases). Trimming cost V 0 bases and J 2 bases, with 7 bases left between them. Per germline, CDR1 MNHEY and CDR2 SVGAGI. There are 14 residues in the CDR3.

This clone showed up just once. The chain has TRBV19 and TRBJ2-5; perhaps TRBD2 as D (5 bases). V shed 5 bases and J shed 7 bases, with 20 bases lying between them. CDR3 length equals 15 residues. Per germline, CDR1 LNHDA and CDR2 SQIVND (reference sequence). The CDR3: CASSSRGETGRTQYF. The CDR3, as DNA: TGTGCCAGTAGTTCCCGTGGTGAGACTGGGAGGACCCAGTACTTC.

The chain couples TRBV5-1 to TRBJ1-2; the match to TRBD1 covers 8 bases. CDR3 length: 15 amino acids. Looked up from germline, CDR1 is SGHRS and CDR2 is YFSETQ. V trimming: 5 bases; J trimming: 4 bases; junction bases outside the gene matches: 10. The CDR3 region is CASRGQTGTGYGYTF. The CDR3 nucleotides are TGCGCCAGCAGGGGCCAAACGGGGACAGGCTATGGCTACACCTTC.

The V gene is TRBV4-1, the J gene TRBJ2-7, with D unresolved. Germline assignment: CDR1 MGHRA and CDR2 YSYEKL. This CDR3 region has 14 residues. V was shortened by 4 bases and J by 1 base, with 11 bases between the two germline ends. This chain's CDR3 is CASSLRVGSYEQYV. The CDR3 DNA sequence: TGCGCCAGCAGCCTACGGGTGGGGTCCTACGAGCAGTACGTC.

Comments on this clone: A far larger clone is a single base away, which makes a read error likely. This rearrangement joins TRBV15 to TRBJ1-5, with D perhaps matching TRBD1 (6 bases). The V gene lost 3 bases and the J gene lost 7 bases, with 16 bases spanning the gap. The CDR3 extends over 15 amino acids. From germline, CDR1 is LNHNV and CDR2 YYDKDF (reference sequence). The chain's CDR3 is CATSSGRGRGQPQHF. The CDR3 DNA follows: TGTGCCACCAGCAGCGGCAGGGGCCGGGGCCAGCCCCAGCATTTT.

This chain joins TRBV9 and TRBJ2-1; 7 bases map to TRBD2. Germline V CDR1 and CDR2: SGDLS, YYNGEE. The CDR3 spans 19 residues. V was pared by 0 bases and J by 0 bases, with 12 bases of the junction left unmatched. DNA for the CDR3: TGTGCCAGCAGCGTAGCCCTCCCTTGGGGGGGGAGCTCCTACAATGAGCAGTTCTTC. Translation gives CASSVALPWGGSSYNEQFF.

This clone was seen once. The DNA for the CDR3 is TGCGCCAGCAGTCTGGCTAGCGGGGTTATCGAGACCCAGTACTTC. Translation: CASSLASGVIETQYF. The chain couples TRBV5-1 to TRBJ2-5; 9 bases match TRBD2. V dropped 5 bases and J dropped 5; count of bases not matched to a gene: 10. Germline V gene lookup returns CDR1 SGHRS and CDR2 YFSETQ. The CDR3 runs 15 residues.